This T cell receptor beta chain was profiled in a study of cytomegalovirus exposure and HLA in healthy donors. As for the study in general: The platform used for the approximately 130 validation repertoires matched that of the roughly 700 first-cohort repertoires, a later analysis reported. Notes on the study in general: First-cohort TCR clusters tended to co-occur in the 90 to 150 validation repertoires, a later analysis found.

TCRdb's copy holds only in-frame clones and misses some; the assay was immunoSEQ multiplex PCR. The sample yields 75,000 to 90,000 clones, roughly 94% seen once. As for this clone: The target antigen is unknown.

The germline V and J ends were trimmed by 1 base and 5 bases, with 12 bases remaining between them. The CDR3 runs to 15 residues. CDR1 LGHNA and CDR2 YSLEER come from the germline V gene. The receptor's source is a woman in her late teens or twenties in good health and CMV-seronegative. Sequencing used PBMCs. V gene TRBV4-3 combines with J gene TRBJ1-5, with D possibly TRBD1 on 6 matching bases. The CDR3 nucleotides read TGCGCCAGCAGCCAAGTTACAGGGAACCATCAGCCCCAGCATTTT. Translation: CASSQVTGNHQPQHF.